This T cell receptor beta chain was retrieved from a study of blood T cell repertoires in COVID-19. Turning to the study itself: The samples span acute and convalescent COVID-19 from the United States, Italy and Spain.

Study processing details: For nucleated cells, counts were estimated from reference gene primer amplification. The protocol was immunoSEQ multiplex PCR, while the TCRdb copy is restricted to in-frame clones and leaves out a portion. V, J and clone size are taken as reported in that table, and D and trimming were inferred from the DNA itself. The sample has around 65,000 clones, 80% to 85% seen once. Germline V gene sequence: CDR1 SGHRS, CDR2 YFSETQ. CDR3 length: 14 residues. The V end lost 2 bases, the J end lost 4 bases, and 12 bases lay between the germline ends. J is TRBJ1-1 and V is TRBV5-1; no reliable D call. The receptor was isolated from a human donor in a cohort sampled during active COVID-19. Sequenced material: peripheral blood. The CDR3 DNA follows: TGCGCCAGCAGCTTACCCGGAGTGATCACTGAAGCTTTCTTT. As protein: CASSLPGVITEAFF.